A selection of T cell receptor beta chains follows, all from one sample in a study of T cell responses to AZD1222 COVID-19 vaccine. The method was immunoSEQ multiplex PCR; TCRdb's version includes in-frame clones alone and lacks a portion of them. The sample includes 90,000 to 120,000 clones, around nine tenths of them seen just once. The sequencing here drew on peripheral blood, taken on day 0 of AZD1222 vaccination. These receptors came from an adult in good health. Each CDR3 is given with its conserved first and last residue. Each record gives: D gene, J gene, clone size, V gene, CDR3 DNA, CDR3 protein. The D gene is left open where the match is weak. Size is omitted from some rows. Given values are once, few, many or a class for expanded clones.

NA | TRBJ2-1 | many | TRBV6-4 | TGTGCCAGCAGTGAGAGAGGTGAGGGGCCTAATGAGCAGTTCTTC | CASSERGEGPNEQFF
NA | TRBJ2-1 | NA | TRBV9 | TGTGCCAGCAGCCCCGGGGACGAACCCTACAATGAGCAGTTCTTC | CASSPGDEPYNEQFF
NA | TRBJ1-6 | NA | TRBV5-1 | TGCGCCAGCAGCTTGGATGCGGGGGTGCGATCACCCCTCCACTTT | CASSLDAGVRSPLHF
TRBD1 | TRBJ1-6 | once | TRBV7-6 | TGTGCCAGCAGCTCGGGGGACAGATCCGTCTATAATTCACCCCTCCACTTT | CASSSGDRSVYNSPLHF
NA | TRBJ1-1 | NA | TRBV21-1 | TGTGCCACCCATTCCCGGACAGGTACGTTAGAAGCTTTCTTT | CATHSRTGTLEAFF
NA | TRBJ1-2 | few | TRBV4-3 | TGCGCCAGCAGCCAAGTTAGGCGGAGTATGAGCTACACCTTC | CASSQVRRSMSYTF
NA | TRBJ1-2 | NA | TRBV29-1 | TGCAGCGGGTCATCGGAGGGTCATGGCTACACCTTC | CSGSSEGHGYTF
NA | TRBJ1-6 | NA | TRBV18 | TGTGCCAGCTCACCAGCTAATTCACCCCTCCACTTT | CASSPANSPLHF
NA | TRBJ1-5 | NA | TRBV15 | TGTGCCACCAGCAGCCTTAAACAGGGACGCTACAATCAGCCCCAGCATTTT | CATSSLKQGRYNQPQHF
TRBD1 | TRBJ1-3 | NA | TRBV3-1/TRBV3-2 | TGTGCCAGCAGCCCGACAGGGGCAGGAAACACCATATATTTT | CASSPTGAGNTIYF
NA | TRBJ1-1 | NA | TRBV12-3/TRBV12-4 | TGTGCCAGCAGTCCATACAGGAACACTGAAGCTTTCTTT | CASSPYRNTEAFF
NA | TRBJ1-5 | NA | TRBV5-8 | TGTGCCAGCAATTTACAGGGACCCAATCAGCCCCAGCATTTT | CASNLQGPNQPQHF
NA | TRBJ1-2 | NA | TRBV19 | TGTGCCAGTAGTATACTGGCAGGGGATCCTGACTATGGCTACACCTTC | CASSILAGDPDYGYTF
NA | TRBJ2-7 | NA | TRBV10-2 | TGCGCCAGCAGTGCCGCGGAGTACGAGCAGTACTTC | CASSAAEYEQYF
NA | TRBJ2-7 | NA | TRBV27 | TGTGCCAGCAGTTTTGGTTTCGGCTACGAGCAGTACTTC | CASSFGFGYEQYF
NA | TRBJ2-1 | NA | TRBV4-1 | TGCGCCAGCAGCCTAGGATCCTACAATGAGCAGTTCTTC | CASSLGSYNEQFF
NA | TRBJ1-6 | NA | TRBV28 | TGTGCCAGCAGTTTAGGCGGGAACAGGCCTAATTCACCCCTCCACTTT | CASSLGGNRPNSPLHF
NA | TRBJ1-1 | NA | TRBV27 | TGTGCCAGCAGTTTATTGGCAGGGGTGCCGGTCACTGAAGCTTTCTTT | CASSLLAGVPVTEAFF
NA | TRBJ1-5 | NA | TRBV18 | TGTGCCAGCTCGAGGGACGGAGATCAGCCCCAGCATTTT | CASSRDGDQPQHF
NA | TRBJ1-1 | NA | TRBV4-2 | TGTGCCAGCAGCCAAGATCTGGCCGGGGGGATGAACACTGAAGCTTTCTTT | CASSQDLAGGMNTEAFF
NA | TRBJ1-2 | NA | TRBV6-6 | TGTGCCACGGAGAGGGGACTTCATGGCTACACCTTC | CATERGLHGYTF
NA | TRBJ1-6 | NA | TRBV5-4 | TGTGCCAGCGGAAATACAGGTCGCGATTCACCCCTCCACTTT | CASGNTGRDSPLHF
TRBD1 | TRBJ2-1 | NA | TRBV11-3 | TGTGCCAGCAGCTTAGATCAGCAGGGGGTAGGAGAGCAGTTCTTC | CASSLDQQGVGEQFF
NA | TRBJ1-2 | NA | TRBV5-1 | TGCGCCAGCAGCGGCGGGACGGTGAGGGGCTACACCTTC | CASSGGTVRGYTF
NA | TRBJ2-7 | NA | TRBV5-1 | TGCGCCAGCAGCTTAGGGGACACCCTTACGGACGAGCAGTACTTC | CASSLGDTLTDEQYF
TRBD1 | TRBJ1-2 | NA | TRBV27 | TGTGCCAGCAGGTTAACAGGGGTTTGGAACTATGGCTACACCTTC | CASRLTGVWNYGYTF
NA | TRBJ1-5 | NA | TRBV12-3/TRBV12-4 | TGTGCCAGCAGCACGGGGGATCAGCCCCAGCATTTT | CASSTGDQPQHF
NA | TRBJ2-7 | few | TRBV7-2 | TGTGCCAGCAGCTTAGAGGTCCGGGCGGTGGGTCCCTACGAGCAGTACTTC | CASSLEVRAVGPYEQYF
NA | TRBJ2-7 | NA | TRBV7-9 | TGTGCCAGCAGCTTACAGAGGGCGGACGAGCAGTACTTC | CASSLQRADEQYF
NA | TRBJ1-3 | NA | TRBV9 | TGTGCCAGCAGCGTAGGGGCAGGGCGCTCTGGAAACACCATATATTTT | CASSVGAGRSGNTIYF
NA | TRBJ2-7 | NA | TRBV18 | TGTGCCAGCTCAATCGACGATTCCTACGAGCAGTACTTC | CASSIDDSYEQYF
NA | TRBJ2-2 | NA | TRBV7-7 | TGTGCCAGCAGCCCTAGAATCGATGGGGAGCTGTTTTTT | CASSPRIDGELFF
TRBD1 | TRBJ1-1 | NA | TRBV18 | TGTGCCAGCTCACTCGATAGACAGGGGAACACTGAAGCTTTCTTT | CASSLDRQGNTEAFF
TRBD2 | TRBJ2-7 | NA | TRBV4-1 | TGCGCCAGCAGCCAAGCTACTAGCGGGGTCTACGAGCAGTACTTC | CASSQATSGVYEQYF
NA | TRBJ1-4 | NA | TRBV7-2 | TGTGCCAGCAGGGGATGGGCAACTAATGAAAAACTGTTTTTT | CASRGWATNEKLFF